This T cell receptor beta chain was retrieved from a study of blood T cell repertoires in COVID-19. Study-wide background: COVID-19 samples, acute and convalescent, were from the United States, Italy and Spain.

This CDR3 comprises 15 residues. This clone was detected only a few times. In the source study's methods: Amplification from reference gene primers served as the basis for estimated nucleated cell counts. The repertoire was sequenced with immunoSEQ multiplex PCR; TCRdb's copy has only in-frame clones and lacks some. V, J and clone size are those of that table, while D and trimming were read from the DNA. The repertoire holds 200,000 to 250,000 clones, with roughly 87% as singletons. Material: PBMCs or T cells enriched from blood (not recorded which). The V gene is TRBV1, the J gene TRBJ2-3; no DNA check was done on the table's D call, TRBD2. TRBV1 is classified as a pseudogene. The origin of this receptor is a man aged 18 to 30 with acute COVID-19. For the CDR3, the DNA is TGCACCAGCAACCGACCGGGACTAACAACAGATACGCAGTATTTT. This codes for CTSNRPGLTTDTQYF.